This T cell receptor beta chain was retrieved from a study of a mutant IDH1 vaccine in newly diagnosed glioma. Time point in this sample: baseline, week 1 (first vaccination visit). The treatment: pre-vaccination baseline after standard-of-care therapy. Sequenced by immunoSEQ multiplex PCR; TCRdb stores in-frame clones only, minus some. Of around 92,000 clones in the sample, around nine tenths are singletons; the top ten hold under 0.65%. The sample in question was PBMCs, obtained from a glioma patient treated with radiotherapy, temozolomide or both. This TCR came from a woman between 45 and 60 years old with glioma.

CDR3 sequence reads: CASSLAPSSTDTQYF. In nucleotides, the CDR3 is TGTGCCAGCAGCTTAGCCCCTAGTAGCACAGATACGCAGTATTTT. The rearrangement links TRBV7-9 to TRBJ2-3; no clear D. Trimming stripped 0 bases from V and 0 bases from J, with 7 bases between. This CDR3 is 15 amino acids long. Germline V lookup: CDR1 SEHNR, CDR2 FQNEAQ (reference sequence).